This T cell receptor (beta chain) was captured by sequencing in a study of blood T cell repertoires in COVID-19. About the research overall: T cells, B-cell-depleted T cells, or PBMCs provided the cDNA or gDNA that served as material.

V lost 3 bases and J 2 bases, leaving 11 bases between the germline ends. CDR1 is SGHTA and CDR2 is FQGTGA in the germline V gene. The CDR3 covers 15 residues. This clone was seen a handful of times. Authors' data handling: Using reference gene primer amplification, nucleated cell counts were estimated. Using immunoSEQ multiplex PCR, the repertoire was profiled, and TCRdb retains in-frame clones only, with some absent. The DNA was the basis for D and trimming; V, J and clone size are from that table. The sample contains 95,000 to 100,000 clones, around 87% of which appear only once. This clonotype was obtained from a woman younger than 45 with acute or convalescent COVID-19. The sequencing input was peripheral blood. The chain recombines TRBV7-3 with TRBJ2-1, with a weak D call TRBD1 (5 bases). CDR3 sequence reads: CASSFLQGTYNEQFF. The DNA for the CDR3 is TGTGCCAGCAGCTTTCTCCAGGGAACCTACAATGAGCAGTTCTTC. Full variable domain (outside the CDR3, taken from reference TRBV7-3 and TRBJ2-1): GAGVSQTPSNKVTEKGKYVELRCDPISGHTALYWYRQSLGQGPEFLIYFQGTGAADDSGLPNDRFFAVRPEGSVSTLKIQRTERGDSAVYLCASSFLQGTYNEQFFGPGTRLTVL.